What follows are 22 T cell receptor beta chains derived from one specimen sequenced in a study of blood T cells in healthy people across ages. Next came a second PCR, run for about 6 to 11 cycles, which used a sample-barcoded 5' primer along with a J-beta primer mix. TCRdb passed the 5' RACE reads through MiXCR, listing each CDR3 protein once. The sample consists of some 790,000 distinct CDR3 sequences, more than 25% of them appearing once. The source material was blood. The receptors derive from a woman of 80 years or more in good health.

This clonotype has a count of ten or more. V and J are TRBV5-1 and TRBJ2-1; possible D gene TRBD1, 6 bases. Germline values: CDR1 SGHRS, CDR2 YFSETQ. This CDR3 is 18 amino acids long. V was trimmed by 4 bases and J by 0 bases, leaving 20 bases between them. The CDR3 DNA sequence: TGCGCCAGCAGCCAATCCGTATCGGGACAAAGCTCCTACAATGAGCAGTTCTTC. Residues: CASSQSVSGQSSYNEQFF.

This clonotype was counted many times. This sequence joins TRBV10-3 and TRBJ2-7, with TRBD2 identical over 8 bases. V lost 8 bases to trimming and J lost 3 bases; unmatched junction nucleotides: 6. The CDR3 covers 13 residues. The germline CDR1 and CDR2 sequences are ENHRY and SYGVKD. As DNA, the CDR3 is TGTGCCATCGGGGGACTAGGGGACTACGAGCAGTACTTC. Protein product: CAIGGLGDYEQYF.

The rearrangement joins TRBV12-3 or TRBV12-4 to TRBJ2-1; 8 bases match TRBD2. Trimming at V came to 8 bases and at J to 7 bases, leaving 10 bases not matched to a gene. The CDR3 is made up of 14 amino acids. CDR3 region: CASCRASGWNEQFF. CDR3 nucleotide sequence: TGTGCCAGCTGTAGGGCTAGCGGGTGGAATGAGCAGTTCTTC.

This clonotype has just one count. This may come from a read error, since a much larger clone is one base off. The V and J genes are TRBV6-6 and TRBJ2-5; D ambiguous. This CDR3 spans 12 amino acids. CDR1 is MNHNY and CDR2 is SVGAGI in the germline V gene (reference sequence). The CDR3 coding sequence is TGTGCCAGCAGTTACGAGCCGGAGAGCCAGTACTTC. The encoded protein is CASSYEPESQYF.

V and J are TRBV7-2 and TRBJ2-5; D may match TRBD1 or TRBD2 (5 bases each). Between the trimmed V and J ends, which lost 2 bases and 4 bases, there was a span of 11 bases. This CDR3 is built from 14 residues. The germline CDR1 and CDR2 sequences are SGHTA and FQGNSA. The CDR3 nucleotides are TGTGCCAGCAGCTTAACCGGGGCTGGAGAGACCCAGTACTTC. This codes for CASSLTGAGETQYF.

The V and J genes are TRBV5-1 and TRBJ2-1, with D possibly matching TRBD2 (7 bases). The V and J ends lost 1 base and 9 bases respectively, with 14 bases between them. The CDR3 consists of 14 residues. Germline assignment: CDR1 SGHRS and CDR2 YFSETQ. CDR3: CASSLRGAGFEQFF. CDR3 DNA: TGCGCCAGCAGCTTGCGGGGGGCGGGGTTTGAGCAGTTCTTC.

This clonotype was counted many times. The CDR3 region is CATSRNRGQPQHF. CDR3 bases: TGTGCCACCAGCAGAAACAGGGGTCAGCCCCAGCATTTT. The rearrangement uses TRBV15 and TRBJ1-5, with TRBD1 matching over 7 bases. Germline values: CDR1 LNHNV, CDR2 YYDKDF (reference sequence). Trimming at V came to 2 bases and at J to 6 bases, leaving 1 base not matched to a gene. The CDR3 contains 13 residues.

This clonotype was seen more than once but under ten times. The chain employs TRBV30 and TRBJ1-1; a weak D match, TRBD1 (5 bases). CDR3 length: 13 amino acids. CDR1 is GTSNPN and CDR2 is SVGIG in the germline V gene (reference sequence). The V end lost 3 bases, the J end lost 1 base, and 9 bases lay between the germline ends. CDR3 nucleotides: TGTGCCTGGAGCCGGACAAGGAACACTGAAGCTTTCTTT. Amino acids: CAWSRTRNTEAFF. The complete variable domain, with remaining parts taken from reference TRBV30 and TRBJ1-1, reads SQTIHQWPATLVQPVGSPLSLECTVEGTSNPNLYWYRQAAGRGLQLLFYSVGIGQISSEVPQNLSASRPQDRQFILSSKKLLLSDSGFYLCAWSRTRNTEAFFGQGTRLTVV.

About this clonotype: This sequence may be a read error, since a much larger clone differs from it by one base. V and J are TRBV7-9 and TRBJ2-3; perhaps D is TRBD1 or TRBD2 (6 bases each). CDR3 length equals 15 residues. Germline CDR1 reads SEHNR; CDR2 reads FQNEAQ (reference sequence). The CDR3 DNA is TGTACCAGCAGCTTGCAGGGGACTAGCACAGATACGCAGTATTTT. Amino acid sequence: CTSSLQGTSTDTQYF.

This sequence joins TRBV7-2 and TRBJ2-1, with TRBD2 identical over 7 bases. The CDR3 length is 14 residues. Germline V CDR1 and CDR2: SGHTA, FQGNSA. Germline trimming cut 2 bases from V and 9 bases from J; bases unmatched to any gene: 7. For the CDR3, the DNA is TGTGCCAGCAGCTTATTGCGGGGGTTTAGTGAGCAGTTCTTC. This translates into CASSLLRGFSEQFF. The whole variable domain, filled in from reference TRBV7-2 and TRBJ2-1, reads GAGVSQSPSNKVTEKGKDVELRCDPISGHTALYWYRQSLGQGLEFLIYFQGNSAPDKSGLPSDRFSAERTGGSVSTLTIQRTQQEDSAVYLCASSLLRGFSEQFFGPGTRLTVL.

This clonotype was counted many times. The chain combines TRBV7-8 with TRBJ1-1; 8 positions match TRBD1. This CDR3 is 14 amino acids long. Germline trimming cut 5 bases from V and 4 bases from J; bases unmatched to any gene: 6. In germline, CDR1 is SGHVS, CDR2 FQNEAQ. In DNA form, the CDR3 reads TGTGCCAGCAGCATTGACAGGGGCAGCACTGAAGCTTTCTTT. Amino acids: CASSIDRGSTEAFF. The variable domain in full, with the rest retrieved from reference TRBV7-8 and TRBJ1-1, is GAGVSQSPRYKVAKRGQDVALRCDPISGHVSLFWYQQALGQGPEFLTYFQNEAQLDKSGLPSDRFFAERPEGSVSTLKIQRTQQEDSAVYLCASSIDRGSTEAFFGQGTRLTVV.

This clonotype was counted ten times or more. The CDR3 bases are TGTGCCAGCAGGCCGCTCCGGGACGTGCGTTACTCCTACGAGCAGTACTTC. It specifies CASRPLRDVRYSYEQYF. The chain recombines TRBV6-2 or TRBV6-3 with TRBJ2-7; D possibly uses TRBD1 or TRBD2 (5 bases each). Trimming removed 6 bases at V and 0 bases at J, with 21 bases between. Germline V gene sequence: CDR1 MNHEY, CDR2 SVGEGT. The CDR3 is 17 residues long.

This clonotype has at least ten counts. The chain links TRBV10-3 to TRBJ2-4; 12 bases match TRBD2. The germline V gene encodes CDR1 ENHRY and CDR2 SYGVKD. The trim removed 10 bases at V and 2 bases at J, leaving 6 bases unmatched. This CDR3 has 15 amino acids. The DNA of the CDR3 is TGTGCCAGCTCTAGCGGGGGGGCCCCCAAAAACATTCAGTACTTC. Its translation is CASSSGGAPKNIQYF.

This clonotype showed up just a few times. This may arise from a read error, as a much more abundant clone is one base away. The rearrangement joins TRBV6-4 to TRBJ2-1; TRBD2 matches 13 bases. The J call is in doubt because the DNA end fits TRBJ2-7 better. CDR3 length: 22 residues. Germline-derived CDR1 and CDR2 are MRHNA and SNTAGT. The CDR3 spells CASSMPLGPGLAGSSSYNEQYF. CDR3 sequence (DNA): TGTGCCAGCAGCATGCCTCTGGGGCCGGGACTAGCGGGGTCGAGCTCCTACAATGAGCAGTACTTC.

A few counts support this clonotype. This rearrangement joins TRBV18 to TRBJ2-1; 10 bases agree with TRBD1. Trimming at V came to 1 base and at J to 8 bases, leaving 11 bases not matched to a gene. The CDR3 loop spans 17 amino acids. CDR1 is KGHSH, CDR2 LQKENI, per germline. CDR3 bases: TGTGCCAGCTCACCACGGAGGATGGGACAGGGGCGATATGAGCAGTTCTTC. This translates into CASSPRRMGQGRYEQFF.

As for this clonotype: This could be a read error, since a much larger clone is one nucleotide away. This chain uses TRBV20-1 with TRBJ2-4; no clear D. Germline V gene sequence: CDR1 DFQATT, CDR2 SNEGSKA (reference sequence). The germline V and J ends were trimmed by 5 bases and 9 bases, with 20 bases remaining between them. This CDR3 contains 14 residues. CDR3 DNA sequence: TGCAGTGCTGCCGGGCGGATCGAGCGTGGCATTCAGTACTTC. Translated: CSAAGRIERGIQYF.

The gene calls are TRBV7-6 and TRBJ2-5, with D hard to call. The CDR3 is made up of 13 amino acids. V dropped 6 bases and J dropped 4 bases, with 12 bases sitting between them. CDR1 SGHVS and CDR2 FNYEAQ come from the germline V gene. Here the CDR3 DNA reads TGTGCCAGCAGTGAATTCCCTAGAGAGACCCAGTACTTC. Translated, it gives CASSEFPRETQYF.

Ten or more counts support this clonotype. The CDR3 loop reads CASSYSVGNSYNEQFF. In nucleotides, the CDR3 is TGTGCCAGCAGTTACTCGGTAGGGAACTCCTACAATGAGCAGTTCTTC. The chain carries TRBV6-5 and TRBJ2-1; D remains ambiguous. The CDR3 sequence is 16 residues long. Between the trimmed V and J ends, which lost 0 bases and 0 bases, there was a span of 9 bases. CDR1 is MNHEY and CDR2 is SVGAGI in the germline V gene.

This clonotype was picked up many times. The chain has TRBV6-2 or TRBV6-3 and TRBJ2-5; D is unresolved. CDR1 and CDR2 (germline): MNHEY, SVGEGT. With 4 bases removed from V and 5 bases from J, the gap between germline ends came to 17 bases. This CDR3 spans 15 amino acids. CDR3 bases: TGTGCCAGCAGTTGGCGACAAGGCCGTCGGGAGACCCAGTACTTC. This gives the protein CASSWRQGRRETQYF.

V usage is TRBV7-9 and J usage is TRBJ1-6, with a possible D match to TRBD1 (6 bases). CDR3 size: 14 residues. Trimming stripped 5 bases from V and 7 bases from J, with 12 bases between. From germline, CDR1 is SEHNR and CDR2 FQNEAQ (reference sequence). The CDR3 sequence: CASSHRAGNSPLHF. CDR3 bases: TGTGCCAGCAGCCACAGGGCAGGGAATTCACCCCTCCACTTT.

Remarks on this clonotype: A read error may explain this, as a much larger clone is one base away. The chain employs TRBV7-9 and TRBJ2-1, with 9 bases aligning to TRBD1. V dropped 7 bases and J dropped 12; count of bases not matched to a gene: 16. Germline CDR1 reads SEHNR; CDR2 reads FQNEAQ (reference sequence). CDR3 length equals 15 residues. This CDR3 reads CASNQTGTGSFSQFF. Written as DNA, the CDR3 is TGTGCCAGCAACCAAACCGGGACAGGGTCCTTTTCGCAGTTCTTC.

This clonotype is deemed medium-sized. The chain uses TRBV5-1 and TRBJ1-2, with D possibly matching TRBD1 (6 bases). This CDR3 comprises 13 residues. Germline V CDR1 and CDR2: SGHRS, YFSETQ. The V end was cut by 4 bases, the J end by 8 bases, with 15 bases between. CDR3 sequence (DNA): TGCGCCAGCAGCCTCAGGACAGCACGGGGCTACACCTTC. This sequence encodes CASSLRTARGYTF.